A single sample gave rise to the 5 T cell receptor beta chains below, sequenced in a study of T cell responses to AZD1222 COVID-19 vaccine. Using immunoSEQ multiplex PCR, the repertoire was profiled, and TCRdb retains in-frame clones only, with some absent. Of over 90,000 clones listed, 75% to 95% were seen once; the top ten hold roughly 42%. The starting material was peripheral blood, obtained on day 0 of AZD1222 vaccination. The receptors stem from an adult in good health.

J is TRBJ2-7 and V is TRBV1; the D call TRBD2 from the table was never checked on the DNA. TRBV1 constitutes a pseudogene. This CDR3 contains 16 residues. CDR3 in DNA: TGCACCAGTAAGGGCAGCTCCGTCCCGGAGGGCTACGAGCAGTACTTC. This sequence encodes CTSKGSSVPEGYEQYF.

The CDR3 is CASSFYSGNSDEQFF. The CDR3 region has the DNA TGTGCCAGCAGCTTTTATAGCGGGAACTCCGATGAGCAGTTCTTC. The J gene is TRBJ2-1, the V gene TRBV7-8, with TRBD2 matching over 8 bases. There are 15 residues in the CDR3. Germline CDR1 reads SGHVS; CDR2 reads FQNEAQ. Trimming cost V 3 bases and J 8 bases; bases outside gene matches: 9.

This chain connects TRBV6-5 to TRBJ2-7, with 9 bases that match TRBD2. The J segment lost 11 bases and the V segment lost 4 bases, leaving 15 bases of the junction unmatched. The germline CDR1 and CDR2 sequences are MNHEY and SVGAGI. This CDR3 has 15 residues. The CDR3 DNA sequence: TGTGCCAGCAGTTTTGAAGGCGGGAGGGCCGAGACGGAGTACTTC. As protein: CASSFEGGRAETEYF.

This chain's CDR3 is CASSPQYNEQFF. The DNA of the CDR3 is TGTGCCAGCAGCCCACAATACAATGAGCAGTTCTTC. The chain is built from TRBV7-9 and TRBJ2-1; D is undetermined. V was shortened by 5 bases and J by 4 bases, with 6 bases between the two germline ends. Germline V gives CDR1 SEHNR, CDR2 FQNEAQ (reference sequence). The CDR3 extends over 12 amino acids.

The rearrangement uses TRBV28 and TRBJ2-7; the match to TRBD1 covers 8 bases. V was clipped by 7 bases and J by 5 bases; unmatched bases: 7. The CDR3 has 13 amino acids. Germline V gives CDR1 MDHEN, CDR2 SYDVKM. The CDR3 reads CASTRQGLNEQYF. DNA for the CDR3: TGTGCCAGCACACGACAGGGGCTGAACGAGCAGTACTTC.